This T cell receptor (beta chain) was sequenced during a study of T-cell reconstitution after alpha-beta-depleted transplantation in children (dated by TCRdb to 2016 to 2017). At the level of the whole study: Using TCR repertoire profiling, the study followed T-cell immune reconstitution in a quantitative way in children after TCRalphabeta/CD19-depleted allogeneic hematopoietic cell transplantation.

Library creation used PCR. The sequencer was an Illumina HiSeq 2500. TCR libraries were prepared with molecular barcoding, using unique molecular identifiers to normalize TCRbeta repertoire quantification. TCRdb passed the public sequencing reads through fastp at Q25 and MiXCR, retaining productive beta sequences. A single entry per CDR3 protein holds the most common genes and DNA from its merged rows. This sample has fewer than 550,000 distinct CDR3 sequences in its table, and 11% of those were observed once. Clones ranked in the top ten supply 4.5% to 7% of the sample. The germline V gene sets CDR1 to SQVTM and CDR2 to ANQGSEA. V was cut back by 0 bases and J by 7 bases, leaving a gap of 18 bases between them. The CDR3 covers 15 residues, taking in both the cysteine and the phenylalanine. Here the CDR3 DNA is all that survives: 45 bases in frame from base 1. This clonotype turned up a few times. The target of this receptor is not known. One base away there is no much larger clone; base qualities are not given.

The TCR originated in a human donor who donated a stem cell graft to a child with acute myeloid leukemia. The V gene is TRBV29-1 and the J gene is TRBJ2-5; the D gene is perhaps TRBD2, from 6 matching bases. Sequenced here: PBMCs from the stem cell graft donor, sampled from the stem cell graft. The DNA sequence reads TGCAGCGTTGAAGATCGGACAACCGGGGGTGGGACCCAGTACTTC. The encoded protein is CSVEDRTTGGGTQYF.